What follows is one TCR beta chain and its context. At the DNA level, this CDR3 is encoded by other sequences in the same sample as well. The CDR3 contains 14 residues. Germline V gene sequence: CDR1 SGDLS, CDR2 YYNGEE. Trimming pared 0 bases from V and 7 bases from J, leaving 10 bases between. This specimen comes from a study of cytomegalovirus exposure and HLA in healthy donors. The overall study: Previous work identified 90 million to 130 million unique TCR beta sequences from 150 million to 200 million T cells.

It was with 60 Vbeta and 13 Jbeta primers that the PCR ran. Some clones are missing from TCRdb's copy, which holds only in-frame ones; the method was immunoSEQ multiplex PCR. In the table there are some 190,000 clones, about four fifths of which are singletons. J is TRBJ1-4 and V is TRBV9; possibly TRBD1 for D (6 bases). This TCR was sampled from a female donor in good health and CMV-seronegative. The source material was PBMCs. In nucleotides, the CDR3 is TGTGCCAGCAGCGTAGGGGCAGGGGTTGAAAAACTGTTTTTT. Encoded protein: CASSVGAGVEKLFF.